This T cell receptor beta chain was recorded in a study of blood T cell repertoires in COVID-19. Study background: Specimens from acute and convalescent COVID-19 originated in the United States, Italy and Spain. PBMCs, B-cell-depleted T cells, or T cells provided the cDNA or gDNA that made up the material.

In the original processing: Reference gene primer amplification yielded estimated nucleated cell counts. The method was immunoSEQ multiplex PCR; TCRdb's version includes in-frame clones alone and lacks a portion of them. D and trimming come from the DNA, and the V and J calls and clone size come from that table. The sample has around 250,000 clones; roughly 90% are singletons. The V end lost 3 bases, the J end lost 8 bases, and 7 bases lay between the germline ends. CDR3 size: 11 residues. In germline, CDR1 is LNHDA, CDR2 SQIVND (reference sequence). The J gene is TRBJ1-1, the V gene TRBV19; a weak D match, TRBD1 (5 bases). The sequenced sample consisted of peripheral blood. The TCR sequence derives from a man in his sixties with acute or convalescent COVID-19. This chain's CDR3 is CASSITGEAFF. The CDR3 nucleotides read TGTGCCAGTAGTATCACAGGCGAAGCTTTCTTT. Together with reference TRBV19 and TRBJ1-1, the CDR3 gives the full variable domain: DGGITQSPKYLFRKEGQNVTLSCEQNLNHDAMYWYRQDPGQGLRLIYYSQIVNDFQKGDIAEGYSVSREKKESFPLTVTSAQKNPTAFYLCASSITGEAFFGQGTRLTVV.